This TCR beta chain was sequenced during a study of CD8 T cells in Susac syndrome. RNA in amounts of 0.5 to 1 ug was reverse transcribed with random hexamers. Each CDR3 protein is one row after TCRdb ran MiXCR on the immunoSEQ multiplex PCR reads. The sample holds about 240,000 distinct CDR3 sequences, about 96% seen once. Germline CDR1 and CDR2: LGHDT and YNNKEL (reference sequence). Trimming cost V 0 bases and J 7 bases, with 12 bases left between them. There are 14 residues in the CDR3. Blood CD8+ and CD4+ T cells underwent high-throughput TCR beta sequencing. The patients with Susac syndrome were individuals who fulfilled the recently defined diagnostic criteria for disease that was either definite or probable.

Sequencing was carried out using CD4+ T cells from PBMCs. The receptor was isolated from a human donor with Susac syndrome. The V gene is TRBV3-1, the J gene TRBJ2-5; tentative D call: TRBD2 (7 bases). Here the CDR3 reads CASSQEGGQGTQYF. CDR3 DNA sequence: TGTGCCAGCAGCCAAGAGGGGGGGCAGGGGACCCAGTACTTC.